This entry describes one TCR beta chain. This record comes from a study of blood T cell repertoires in COVID-19. The length of the CDR3 is 15 residues. The germline V gene encodes CDR1 MNHEY and CDR2 SMNVEV (reference sequence). Trimming removed 5 bases at V and 2 bases at J, with 10 bases between. Generated by immunoSEQ multiplex PCR, the TCRdb table keeps only in-frame clones and is missing some. The repertoire includes about 180,000 clones, around 85% of them detected once, and more than 20% sits in the top ten. The TCR sequence derives from an older man with active or convalescent COVID-19. The sequenced sample was peripheral blood. The gene calls are TRBV27 and TRBJ2-6; D might be TRBD1 (6 bases). The CDR3 reads CASSPYRAGANVLTF. The CDR3, as DNA: TGTGCCAGCAGTCCCTACAGGGCTGGGGCCAACGTCCTGACTTTC. The full variable domain, in which reference TRBV27 and TRBJ2-6 provide the parts outside the CDR3, is EAQVTQNPRYLITVTGKKLTVTCSQNMNHEYMSWYRQDPGLGLRQIYYSMNVEVTDKGDVPEGYKVSRKEKRNFPLILESPSPNQTSLYFCASSPYRAGANVLTFGAGSRLTVL.